This TCR beta chain was recorded in a study of metastatic and nonmetastatic thyroid tumors. Study background: Thyroid patients, malignant and benign, had repertoires compared across blood and tumor or nodule tissue. Findings of the study overall: The study reportedly found significantly higher TCR beta diversity in malignant thyroid tumors than benign nodules, in blood and tumor.

In germline, CDR1 is SGHTA, CDR2 FQGTGA. The CDR3 contains 13 residues. The V end was cut by 5 bases, the J end by 4 bases, with 11 bases between. Treatment of any kind had been given to no patient before thyroid surgery. This clone came up many times. Antigen: not known. TCRdb re-called clones from the PCR reads using MiXCR. The sample consists of about 40,000 clones, around 17% of them appearing once. Source material: blood. This clonotype was sampled from a female donor with papillary thyroid cancer or a benign thyroid nodule (not recorded which). Some clones in this sample may be carry-over from other donors' samples. The rearrangement uses TRBV7-3 and TRBJ2-5; no firm D call. CDR3 sequence: CASSPSNGETQYF. The CDR3 nucleotides read TGTGCCAGCAGCCCAAGTAACGGAGAGACCCAGTACTTC.